These 2 T cell receptor beta chains originate from one sample sequenced in a study of blood T cell repertoires in COVID-19. Repertoires were generated with immunoSEQ multiplex PCR, while TCRdb's copy carries only in-frame clones and drops some. The table shows around 130,000 clones, with approximately 84% occurring only once. Sequenced: peripheral blood. The receptors stem from a woman aged 55-70 years with acute or convalescent COVID-19.

V and J are TRBV3-1 (or the pseudogene TRBV3-2) and TRBJ2-3; D possibly corresponds to TRBD1 (7 bases). The germline gives CDR1 LGHDT, CDR2 YNNKEL (reference sequence). V gave up 0 bases and J gave up 1 base, with 11 bases separating them. The CDR3 runs to 16 residues. Here the CDR3 DNA reads TGTGCCAGCAGCCAAGACGGAGGGGGCCGCACAGATACGCAGTATTTT. Translated, it gives CASSQDGGGRTDTQYF.

The V gene is TRBV7-9, the J gene TRBJ1-4; D ambiguous. The germline V and J ends were trimmed by 5 bases and 7 bases, with 14 bases remaining between them. There are 14 residues in the CDR3. Germline V gene data show CDR1 as SEHNR and CDR2 as FQNEAQ (reference sequence). The CDR3 coding sequence is TGTGCCAGCAGCCCCTCGCGGGAGATTGAAAAACTGTTTTTT. It codes for CASSPSREIEKLFF.